The clone carrying this TCR beta chain was counted many times. V shed 0 bases and J shed 2 bases, with 4 bases lying between them. This CDR3 comprises 13 residues. Germline CDR1 SGDLS, CDR2 YYNGEE. MiXCR was run by TCRdb on the 5' RACE reads, yielding one entry per CDR3 protein. The table includes around 25,000 distinct CDR3 sequences, under 15% detected once. The sample comes from a study of neurological immune-mediated disorders. For the unsorted libraries, 2 million PBMCs stored at -80 C served as input. This chain connects TRBV9 to TRBJ2-3; D is undetermined. Material for sequencing was PBMCs. This sequence originates from a woman aged 35 to 49 with HTLV-1-associated myelopathy (HAM/TSP). CDR3 sequence reads: CASSVGVTDTQYF. The CDR3 DNA sequence: TGTGCCAGCAGCGTAGGGGTCACAGATACGCAGTATTTT.